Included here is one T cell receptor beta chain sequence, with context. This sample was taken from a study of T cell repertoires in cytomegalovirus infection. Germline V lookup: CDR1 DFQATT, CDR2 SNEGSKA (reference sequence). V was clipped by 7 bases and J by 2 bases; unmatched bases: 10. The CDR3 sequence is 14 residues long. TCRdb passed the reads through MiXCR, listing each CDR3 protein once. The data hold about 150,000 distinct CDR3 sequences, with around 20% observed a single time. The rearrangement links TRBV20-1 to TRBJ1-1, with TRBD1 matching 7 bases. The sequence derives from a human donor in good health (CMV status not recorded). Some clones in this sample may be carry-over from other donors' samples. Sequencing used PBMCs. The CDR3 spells CSVDRDKLNTEAFF. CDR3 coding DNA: TGCAGTGTCGACAGGGACAAACTAAACACTGAAGCTTTCTTT.